This TCR beta chain was found in a study of cytotoxic CD8 clonotypes in ibrutinib-treated CLL. The method was immunoSEQ multiplex PCR; TCRdb's version includes in-frame clones alone and lacks a portion of them. This sample has about 150,000 clones, with 76% found just once. This clone came up many times. Losses at the gene ends were 5 bases for V and 5 bases for J; bases not matched to a gene: 6. CDR3 length: 13 residues. From germline, CDR1 is LNHDA and CDR2 SQIVND (reference sequence). The rearrangement joins TRBV19 to TRBJ2-7; 7 bases are shared with TRBD1. This specimen was PBMCs, taken after 24 months of ibrutinib treatment. The sequence came from a human donor with chronic lymphocytic leukemia. CDR3 amino acids: CASSPGGINEQYF. The CDR3 coding sequence is TGTGCCAGTAGTCCAGGGGGAATAAACGAGCAGTACTTC. Combining the CDR3 with reference TRBV19 and TRBJ2-7 gives the whole variable domain DGGITQSPKYLFRKEGQNVTLSCEQNLNHDAMYWYRQDPGQGLRLIYYSQIVNDFQKGDIAEGYSVSREKKESFPLTVTSAQKNPTAFYLCASSPGGINEQYFGPGTRLTVT.